These 17 T cell receptor beta chains were all obtained from the same sample, sequenced in a study of blood T cell repertoires in COVID-19. The protocol was immunoSEQ multiplex PCR, while the TCRdb copy is restricted to in-frame clones and leaves out a portion. Among hundreds of thousands of clones listed, approximately 85% were seen once. Sample: peripheral blood. The receptors stem from a man aged 50-60 years with active or convalescent COVID-19.

This clone was recorded a few times. The rearrangement joins TRBV10-3 to TRBJ2-1; TRBD2 is a possible D gene (6 bases). V dropped 6 bases and J dropped 8 bases, with 14 bases sitting between them. Per the germline V gene, CDR1 is ENHRY and CDR2 is SYGVKD. The CDR3 is made up of 13 amino acids. The CDR3 DNA reads as TGTGCCATCAGCCTGGAGGGCGTGTATGAGCAGTTCTTC. Translated: CAISLEGVYEQFF.

The chain is built from TRBV2 and TRBJ2-1; 7 bases agree with TRBD2. This CDR3 comprises 17 residues. Germline CDR1 and CDR2: SNHLY and FYNNEI. With V trimmed by 0 bases and J by 2 bases, 7 bases remained unmatched. DNA of the CDR3: TGTGCCAGCAGTGAAGCTTTGGCTAGCGGTCCCTACAATGAGCAGTTCTTC. It specifies CASSEALASGPYNEQFF.

The chain has TRBV19 and TRBJ2-3; tentatively, D is TRBD2 (5 bases). The V and J ends lost 7 bases and 0 bases respectively, with 14 bases between them. CDR1 is LNHDA and CDR2 is SQIVND in the germline V gene (reference sequence). The CDR3 is 15 amino acids. This CDR3 reads CASTPIGGSTDTQYF. The CDR3, as DNA: TGTGCCAGTACCCCTATCGGCGGGAGCACAGATACGCAGTATTTT.

The rearrangement joins TRBV6-5 to TRBJ1-1; no clear D. From germline, CDR1 is MNHEY and CDR2 SVGAGI. The CDR3 covers 11 residues. The ends were cut back, 6 bases at V and 5 bases at J, with 7 bases in the middle. CDR3 bases: TGTGCCAGCAGGGGAGAGACTGAAGCTTTCTTT. Translated: CASRGETEAFF.

This sequence joins TRBV7-9 and TRBJ2-1; D is unclear. Per germline, CDR1 SEHNR and CDR2 FQNEAQ (reference sequence). The CDR3 is 14 amino acids. V was pared by 4 bases and J by 8 bases, with 15 bases between. For the CDR3, the DNA is TGTGCCAGCAGCTCCCCCCGCGGCCTGGATGAGCAGTTCTTC. It codes for CASSSPRGLDEQFF.

The V call is TRBV3-1 (or the pseudogene TRBV3-2), the J call TRBJ2-3; TRBD2 agrees at 7 bases. The V gene end was trimmed by 0 bases and the J gene end by 1 base; junction bases not matched to a gene: 7. Germline lookup yields CDR1 LGHDT and CDR2 YNNKEL (reference sequence). The CDR3 length is 17 residues. The CDR3 sequence: CASSQDWSGKGTDTQYF. DNA for the CDR3: TGTGCCAGCAGCCAAGATTGGAGCGGGAAAGGCACAGATACGCAGTATTTT.

This CDR3 is CASSPPGDYTDTQYF. The CDR3 DNA follows: TGTGCCAGCTCACCCCCGGGGGACTACACAGATACGCAGTATTTT. The chain recombines TRBV18 with TRBJ2-3; TRBD2 agrees at 7 bases. Germline-derived CDR1 and CDR2 are KGHSH and LQKENI. The CDR3 runs to 15 residues. After removal of 3 bases from V and 2 bases from J, the junction contained 5 bases not matched to a gene.

The chain employs TRBV30 and TRBJ1-5; perhaps TRBD1 as D (6 bases). This CDR3 is built from 16 residues. Germline loops: CDR1 GTSNPN, CDR2 SVGIG (reference sequence). Trimming pared 2 bases from V and 0 bases from J, leaving 14 bases between. The CDR3: CAWSPGQLHSNQPQHF. CDR3 bases: TGTGCCTGGAGTCCTGGACAGCTTCATAGCAATCAGCCCCAGCATTTT. Supplemented by reference TRBV30 and TRBJ1-5, the full variable domain reads SQTIHQWPATLVQPVGSPLSLECTVEGTSNPNLYWYRQAAGRGLQLLFYSVGIGQISSEVPQNLSASRPQDRQFILSSKKLLLSDSGFYLCAWSPGQLHSNQPQHFGDGTRLSIL.

The chain is built from TRBV18 and TRBJ1-1; D ambiguous. CDR3 length: 13 amino acids. The V gene's germline CDR1 is KGHSH and CDR2 LQKENI. V was shortened by 3 bases and J by 4 bases, with 9 bases between the two germline ends. CDR3 region: CASSPERGTEAFF. The DNA for the CDR3 is TGTGCCAGCTCACCGGAGCGGGGCACTGAAGCTTTCTTT.

The table lists this clone with a few counts. The rearrangement joins TRBV18 to TRBJ2-3; 10 bases match TRBD2. J was trimmed by 0 bases and V by 4 bases; bases with no gene match: 7. The germline V gene encodes CDR1 KGHSH and CDR2 LQKENI. This CDR3 comprises 17 residues. The CDR3 reads CASSLSTSGVSTDTQYF. The CDR3 DNA follows: TGTGCCAGCTCACTGTCTACTAGCGGGGTTAGCACAGATACGCAGTATTTT.

This sequence joins TRBV14 and TRBJ1-4; 7 nucleotides line up with TRBD1. Germline V gene data show CDR1 as SGHDN and CDR2 as FVKESK. The trim removed 3 bases at V and 8 bases at J, leaving 9 bases unmatched. The CDR3 contains 15 residues. The CDR3 loop is CASSQDRYLGEKLFF. DNA of the CDR3: TGTGCCAGCAGCCAGGACAGGTACTTGGGAGAAAAACTGTTTTTT. The full variable domain, with the rest looked up from reference TRBV14 and TRBJ1-4, is EAGVTQFPSHSVIEKGQTVTLRCDPISGHDNLYWYRRVMGKEIKFLLHFVKESKQDESGMPNNRFLAERTGGTYSTLKVQPAELEDSGVYFCASSQDRYLGEKLFFGSGTQLSVL.

The chain recombines TRBV9 with TRBJ1-6, with 9 bases lining up with TRBD1. The junction had 6 bases not matched to a gene; V was cut back by 2 bases and J by 9 bases. This CDR3 is 15 amino acids long. Germline loops: CDR1 SGDLS, CDR2 YYNGEE. This chain's CDR3 is CASSVDRGYGSPLHF. CDR3 bases: TGTGCCAGCAGCGTCGACAGGGGGTATGGTTCACCCCTCCACTTT.

The V call is TRBV27, the J call TRBJ1-1; the D gene is possibly TRBD1 (5 bases). V was trimmed by 8 bases and J by 1 base, leaving 14 bases between them. Looked up from germline, CDR1 is MNHEY and CDR2 is SMNVEV (reference sequence). This CDR3 spans 14 amino acids. For the CDR3, the DNA is TGTGCCAGCTCAACCTTGGGGGGGAACACTGAAGCTTTCTTT. This encodes CASSTLGGNTEAFF.

The chain has TRBV29-1 and TRBJ1-4, with D unresolved. The V gene lost 4 bases and the J gene lost 7 bases, with 10 bases spanning the gap. CDR1 and CDR2 from the germline V gene are SQVTM and ANQGSEA. This CDR3 is 12 amino acids long. This CDR3 reads CSVAGKAEKLFF. The CDR3 nucleotides read TGCAGCGTTGCCGGGAAAGCTGAAAAACTGTTTTTT.

V is TRBV4-2 and J is TRBJ2-1; TRBD2 aligns across 9 bases. This CDR3 comprises 16 residues. Per germline, CDR1 LGHNA and CDR2 YNFKEQ. Losses at the gene ends were 1 base for V and 8 bases for J; bases not matched to a gene: 9. CDR3 in amino acids: CASSQGRVAGEDEQFF. The DNA of the CDR3 is TGTGCCAGCAGCCAAGGAAGGGTAGCGGGAGAAGATGAGCAGTTCTTC.

The chain links TRBV3-1 (or the pseudogene TRBV3-2) to TRBJ1-1; 8 nucleotides align to TRBD1. The germline gives CDR1 LGHDT, CDR2 YNNKEL (reference sequence). The CDR3 loop spans 15 amino acids. V lost 3 bases to trimming and J lost 1 base; unmatched junction nucleotides: 4. CDR3 residues: CASSHFGQGNTEAFF. DNA of the CDR3: TGTGCCAGCAGCCATTTCGGACAGGGGAACACTGAAGCTTTCTTT.

This chain joins TRBV27 and TRBJ1-5, with 11 bases fitting TRBD1. The trim removed 5 bases at V and 5 bases at J, leaving 2 bases unmatched. This CDR3 comprises 14 residues. CDR1 is MNHEY, CDR2 SMNVEV, per germline (reference sequence). CDR3: CASSRDRGYQPQHF. The CDR3 DNA reads TGTGCCAGCAGTCGGGACAGGGGGTATCAGCCCCAGCATTTT.